The present T cell receptor beta chain was sequenced within a study of cytomegalovirus exposure and HLA in healthy donors. Germline CDR1 is SNHLY and CDR2 is FYNNEI. The CDR3 runs 14 residues. V lost 7 bases to trimming and J lost 3 bases; unmatched junction nucleotides: 5. A multiplex PCR was run with 60 Vbeta primers and 13 Jbeta primers. Sequencing was performed with immunoSEQ multiplex PCR; in TCRdb, only in-frame clones are kept and a portion is missing. This sample has 85,000 to 100,000 clones, with over 80% found just once. This rearrangement joins TRBV2 to TRBJ2-2; TRBD2 matches 7 bases. Sequenced material: PBMCs. The receptor comes from a female donor in good health and CMV-seropositive. The CDR3 spells CASNRLADTGELFF. As DNA, the CDR3 is TGTGCCAGCAACAGACTAGCTGACACCGGGGAGCTGTTTTTT.